This T cell receptor beta chain is from a study of technical replicates of blood from four donors. The CDR3 has 14 amino acids. V was clipped by 3 bases and J by 3 bases; unmatched bases: 5. The V gene's germline CDR1 is MNHEY and CDR2 SMNVEV (reference sequence). Data came from immunoSEQ multiplex PCR; TCRdb stores just in-frame clones and leaves some out. The sample has tens of thousands of clones, 88% seen once. The TCR comes from a human donor in good health. Some clones in this sample may be carry-over from other donors' samples. The V call is TRBV27, the J call TRBJ2-7; 7 bases align to TRBD1. Sequencing input: PBMCs. CDR3 coding DNA: TGTGCCAGCAGTTTGAACCGGGACAGCTACGAGCAGTACTTC. Translating it yields CASSLNRDSYEQYF.